A single sample gave rise to the 23 T cell receptor beta chains below, sequenced in a study of cytomegalovirus exposure and HLA in healthy donors. PCR amplification relied on 60 Vbeta primers (plus 13 Jbeta primers). Sequencing used immunoSEQ multiplex PCR; TCRdb keeps in-frame clones, though not all of them. The table shows fewer than 200,000 clones, with around 80% occurring only once. Sequencing was done on a sample of PBMCs. Receptor source: a woman between 50 and 59 years old in good health and CMV-seropositive.

The V call is TRBV5-4, the J call TRBJ1-2; possibly TRBD1 for D (6 bases). V gave up 4 bases and J gave up 5 bases, with 18 bases separating them. This CDR3 has 15 amino acids. Germline V lookup: CDR1 SGHNT, CDR2 YYREEE (reference sequence). CDR3: CASSQAAGTHYGYTF. Written as DNA, the CDR3 is TGTGCCAGCAGCCAGGCCGCCGGGACACATTATGGCTACACCTTC.

The rearrangement uses TRBV6-5 and TRBJ2-7; 9 nucleotides match TRBD1. CDR3 length: 15 amino acids. The V segment lost 0 bases and the J segment 3 bases; nucleotides outside the gene matches: 3. The germline gives CDR1 MNHEY, CDR2 SVGAGI. CDR3 sequence reads: CASSYSRTGVYEQYF. The DNA for the CDR3 is TGTGCCAGCAGTTACTCTAGGACAGGGGTCTACGAGCAGTACTTC.

This clone was recorded a few times. The rearrangement links TRBV9 to TRBJ2-6; a possible D gene is TRBD1 (6 bases). CDR1 and CDR2 from the germline V gene are SGDLS and YYNGEE. The CDR3 totals 16 residues. V shed 4 bases and J shed 1 base, with 12 bases lying between them. In nucleotides, the CDR3 is TGTGCCAGCAGCCTATACGACAGGTCTGGGGCCAACGTCCTGACTTTC. Its translation is CASSLYDRSGANVLTF.

This clone was counted between two and nine times. V and J are TRBV4-1 and TRBJ1-2; 9 bases are a match to TRBD1. The CDR3 extends over 15 amino acids. V shed 0 bases and J 4 bases; nucleotides not matched to a gene: 3. Germline V CDR1 and CDR2: MGHRA, YSYEKL. The CDR3 DNA sequence: TGCGCCAGCAGCCAAGAAGACAGGGGGGTCTATGGCTACACCTTC. This gives the protein CASSQEDRGVYGYTF.

The CDR3: CASSVGVAGANSYEQYF. CDR3 coding DNA: TGTGCCAGCAGTGTTGGGGTAGCGGGGGCCAACTCCTACGAGCAGTACTTC. The chain recombines TRBV2 with TRBJ2-7; 9 nucleotides align to TRBD2. The CDR3 runs to 17 residues. Trimming cost V 4 bases and J 0 bases; bases outside gene matches: 10. From germline, CDR1 is SNHLY and CDR2 FYNNEI.

The gene calls are TRBV7-9 and TRBJ2-5; D possibly corresponds to TRBD1 (5 bases). Trimming took 2 bases from V and 5 from J, leaving 12 bases between them. The germline V gene encodes CDR1 SEHNR and CDR2 FQNEAQ (reference sequence). The CDR3 is 14 residues long. CDR3 bases: TGTGCCAGCAGCTTAATGCAGGGATGGGAGACCCAGTACTTC. Translation gives CASSLMQGWETQYF.

Written as DNA, the CDR3 is TGCGCCAGCAGCTTCGACATCAATGAAAAACTGTTTTTT. It yields the protein CASSFDINEKLFF. The chain employs TRBV5-1 and TRBJ1-4; no reliable D call. Trimming stripped 2 bases from V and 5 bases from J, with 7 bases between. Germline CDR1 is SGHRS and CDR2 is YFSETQ. CDR3 length: 13 residues.

The chain combines TRBV6-4 with TRBJ2-3; TRBD2 matches at 14 bases. Germline V gene sequence: CDR1 MRHNA, CDR2 SNTAGT. The V gene end was trimmed by 6 bases and the J gene end by 8 bases; junction bases not matched to a gene: 7. The CDR3 sequence is 15 residues long. The CDR3 nucleotides read TGTGCCAGCAGACGGACTAGCGGGGGGCGAGGTACGCAGTATTTT. Protein product: CASRRTSGGRGTQYF.

The gene calls are TRBV7-3 and TRBJ2-1; 9 bases match TRBD2. Germline V CDR1 and CDR2: SGHTA, FQGTGA. The V gene end was trimmed by 6 bases and the J gene end by 0 bases; junction bases not matched to a gene: 3. This CDR3 comprises 15 residues. CDR3 sequence reads: CASSRGGASYNEQFF. CDR3 in DNA: TGTGCCAGCAGTCGCGGGGGGGCCTCCTACAATGAGCAGTTCTTC.

The V call is TRBV7-9, the J call TRBJ2-1, with D unresolved. Germline V gives CDR1 SEHNR, CDR2 FQNEAQ (reference sequence). CDR3 length equals 11 residues. V gave up 4 bases and J gave up 9 bases, with 7 bases separating them. CDR3 loop: CASSYTSEQFF. CDR3 nucleotide sequence: TGTGCCAGCAGCTACACATCTGAGCAGTTCTTC.

The CDR3 DNA reads as TGTGCCAGTAGTATATGGTCGGGGGGGGCTGGGTCTACGCAGTATTTT. Protein product: CASSIWSGGAGSTQYF. The chain is built from TRBV19 and TRBJ2-3, with TRBD2 identical over 8 bases. Losses at the gene ends were 2 bases for V and 8 bases for J; bases not matched to a gene: 12. The CDR3 spans 16 residues. Germline assignment: CDR1 LNHDA and CDR2 SQIVND (reference sequence).

The chain combines TRBV5-1 with TRBJ2-5; D is possibly TRBD1 (6 bases). CDR3 size: 15 residues. Germline CDR1 reads SGHRS; CDR2 reads YFSETQ. The V end lost 3 bases, the J end lost 2 bases, and 14 bases lay between the germline ends. In nucleotides, the CDR3 is TGCGCCAGCAGCTCGCCACAGGGTATACAAGAGACCCAGTACTTC. Translated: CASSSPQGIQETQYF.

This CDR3 reads CAITPSGGYNEQFF. The CDR3 DNA follows: TGTGCCATCACCCCTAGCGGGGGGTACAATGAGCAGTTCTTC. The V gene is TRBV10-3, the J gene TRBJ2-1, with 11 bases aligning to TRBD2. Germline V gives CDR1 ENHRY, CDR2 SYGVKD. The CDR3 runs 14 residues. V dropped 7 bases and J dropped 4; count of bases not matched to a gene: 3.

The chain has TRBV11-2 and TRBJ2-7; TRBD1 aligns across 9 bases. With V trimmed by 3 bases and J by 3 bases, 3 bases remained unmatched. Germline V gene lookup returns CDR1 SGHAT and CDR2 FQNNGV. This CDR3 has 14 residues. CDR3 sequence: CASSLGTGFYEQYF. For the CDR3, the DNA is TGTGCCAGCAGCTTGGGGACAGGGTTCTACGAGCAGTACTTC.

The J gene is TRBJ2-3, the V gene TRBV7-2; 9 bases agree with TRBD2. The CDR3 has 17 residues. The germline CDR1 and CDR2 sequences are SGHTA and FQGNSA. Unmatched junction bases numbered 7, after V lost 3 bases and J lost 0 bases. Here the CDR3 DNA reads TGTGCCAGCAGCTTTCAAGCGGGGGGCCCCAGCACAGATACGCAGTATTTT. Its protein is CASSFQAGGPSTDTQYF.

This sequence joins TRBV5-4 and TRBJ2-7, with 8 bases lining up with TRBD2. With 4 bases clipped from V and 3 bases from J, the junction kept 12 bases outside the gene matches. The germline CDR1 and CDR2 sequences are SGHNT and YYREEE (reference sequence). The CDR3 totals 16 residues. The CDR3 loop is CASSLAGRGALYEQYF. The CDR3 DNA is TGTGCCAGCAGCCTCGCAGGGCGGGGGGCGCTCTACGAGCAGTACTTC. Together with reference TRBV5-4 and TRBJ2-7, the CDR3 gives the full variable domain: ETGVTQSPTHLIKTRGQQVTLRCSSQSGHNTVSWYQQALGQGPQFIFQYYREEENGRGNFPPRFSGLQFPNYSSELNVNALELDDSALYLCASSLAGRGALYEQYFGPGTRLTVT.

The chain joins TRBV5-4 to TRBJ1-3, with D possibly being TRBD1 (6 bases). The V gene lost 4 bases and the J gene lost 0 bases, with 14 bases spanning the gap. Germline V lookup: CDR1 SGHNT, CDR2 YYREEE (reference sequence). This CDR3 is built from 16 residues. The CDR3 nucleotides are TGTGCCAGCAGCCCCCGGGACAACCCCTCTGGAAACACCATATATTTT. As protein: CASSPRDNPSGNTIYF.

A single count supports this clone. The chain carries TRBV6-1 and TRBJ1-2, with 9 bases that match TRBD1. With V trimmed by 6 bases and J by 2 bases, 7 bases remained unmatched. The CDR3 consists of 15 residues. CDR1 and CDR2 from the germline V gene are MNHNS and SASEGT. The CDR3: CASSENRGPNYGYTF. The CDR3 bases are TGTGCCAGCAGCGAAAACAGGGGGCCGAACTATGGCTACACCTTC.

The V and J genes are TRBV5-1 and TRBJ2-3; TRBD1 is a possible D gene (6 bases). The CDR3 length is 17 residues. Germline values: CDR1 SGHRS, CDR2 YFSETQ. Trimming removed 2 bases from V and 5 bases from J, with 21 bases in between. DNA of the CDR3: TGCGCCAGCAGCTTCGGGTTCGGCAGGGGAGTGGTAGATACGCAGTATTTT. It translates to CASSFGFGRGVVDTQYF.

The V gene is TRBV2, the J gene TRBJ2-1; 10 bases align to TRBD2. Losses at the gene ends were 4 bases for V and 7 bases for J; bases not matched to a gene: 7. Germline V gene data show CDR1 as SNHLY and CDR2 as FYNNEI. There are 15 residues in the CDR3. CDR3 sequence: CASSVSERGGNEQFF. Written as DNA, the CDR3 is TGTGCCAGCAGTGTTTCCGAGCGGGGGGGGAATGAGCAGTTCTTC.

The J gene is TRBJ1-3, the V gene TRBV11-1, with D possibly matching TRBD1 (6 bases). V gave up 6 bases and J gave up 0 bases, with 12 bases separating them. CDR1 and CDR2 from the germline V gene are SGHAT and FQDESV (reference sequence). The CDR3 consists of 15 residues. The CDR3: CASSSDRSSGNTIYF. The DNA for the CDR3 is TGTGCCAGCAGTTCAGACAGGTCCTCTGGAAACACCATATATTTT.

V and J are TRBV5-5 and TRBJ1-4; 8 bases fit TRBD1. This CDR3 region has 15 residues. Trimming removed 2 bases from V and 5 bases from J; junction bases left unmatched: 5. CDR1 is SGHKS, CDR2 YYEKEE, per germline (reference sequence). The CDR3 reads CASSFDRGTNEKLFF. The CDR3 DNA follows: TGTGCCAGCAGCTTCGACAGGGGAACCAATGAAAAACTGTTTTTT.

For this clone: At one of its ends the junction is not consistent with the germline gene, which may arise from a read error. This chain connects TRBV7-9 to TRBJ1-2, with D possibly matching TRBD1 (6 bases). From germline, CDR1 is SEHNR and CDR2 FQNEAQ (reference sequence). The length of the CDR3 is 13 residues. This CDR3 is CSSSLNTGLGYTF. DNA of the CDR3: TGTTCCAGCAGCCTCAACACAGGGTTAGGCTACACCTTC.